This T cell receptor beta chain originates from a study of T cell responses to AZD1222 COVID-19 vaccine (dated by TCRdb to about 2021). At the level of the whole study: AZD1222 recipients given second doses at about 4 weeks or at about 12 weeks were pooled, since spike-specific TCR depth and breadth were not found to differ between the two schedules. TCR sequencing was performed for about 250 trial participants, of whom 200 to 210 were given two doses of AZD1222 and around 26 were given two doses of MenACWY control vaccine. Trial participants were enrolled into age subgroups of 18-55, 56-69 and 70-plus years, which contained roughly 150, 30 and 60 TCR-sequenced participants, respectively. The paper's findings and limits, for the study overall: Conclusions about previously exposed vaccinees are limited because only 5 or 6 AZD1222 recipients were SARS-CoV-2 seropositive at baseline. Most participants were white British and females outnumbered males, and the authors suggested that clonal diversity may have been underestimated. Because no day 14 peak-response samples were available, the repertoires could be characterized only after the peak T cell response. Reportedly, close to half of the unique spike-specific TCRs recognized epitopes lying outside the regions that are mutated in the B.1.351 and B.1.1.7 variants. The 56-69-year group was small, and its depth increase did not reach significance, likely because of low power. Spike-specific TCR breadth and depth rose significantly after two AZD1222 doses compared with day 0 and with MenACWY recipients. The vaccine-associated CD4 TCRs covered the entire spike protein, and the dominant responses fell in regions 160-218 and 743-854.

The CDR3 regions of human TCRbeta chains were subjected to immunosequencing. Per the authors' processing: Repertoire TCRs were checked for matches against a reference library of SARS-CoV-2-specific TCRs that had been generated using the MIRA antigen-specificity platform. Breadth was defined as the fraction of unique TCRs that were SARS-CoV-2-associated. Depth was defined as the fraction of total T cells that were SARS-CoV-2-associated. Using the MIRA data, every spike-specific TCR was mapped to the spike region that the TCR reacted to and assigned to either a CD4 or a CD8 class. Log10-transformed breadth and depth values were compared by one-way ANOVA with Sidak's multiple comparisons tests. The table was pulled from immuneACCESS by TCRdb, which kept in-frame rearrangements only. Such tables lose some clones; where checked, under half of the loss comes from unresolved V genes, and the rest has no known cause. V and J calls and clone size follow that table, whereas D and trimming were derived from the DNA. For this sample there are approximately 180,000 clones; over 80% appear just once. The biggest ten clones account for 6.1% of the sample.

The time point label on this specimen signifies: baseline before first vaccination. The vaccinee samples were drawn from two UK trials, COV001 and COV002, one of which was a single-blind randomized controlled phase 2/3 trial testing AZD1222 (ChAdOx1 nCoV-19) in healthy adults. For TCRbeta chain sequencing, PBMC samples from trial participants were taken at day 0 and at day 28 after the second dose. As regards this clone: Its antigen remains unidentified. No qualities accompany the bases; no much larger clone lies one base away.

This specimen was peripheral blood, taken on day 0 of AZD1222 vaccination. This TCR was recovered from an adult in good health.

The DNA sequence reads TGTGCCAGCAGTTCTCCCGCCATCCAGGGCGAGCAGTACTTC. Translation gives CASSSPAIQGEQYF. The chain is made from TRBV28 and TRBJ2-7; possibly the D gene is TRBD1, per 5 matching bases. The CDR3 runs 14 amino acids, cysteine and phenylalanine included. The CDR3 DNA has 42 bases and is translated from base 1. V was cut back by 4 bases and J by 6 bases, leaving a gap of 16 bases between them. The germline V gene gives CDR1 as MDHEN and CDR2 as SYDVKM.